These T cell receptor beta chains were read from a single sample in a study of blood T cell repertoires in COVID-19. The assay was immunoSEQ multiplex PCR, and TCRdb's table has in-frame clones only and misses some. The sample records 210,000 or so clones, more than 70% being singletons. Specimen: peripheral blood. Receptors originate from a woman aged 80 or older with active or convalescent COVID-19. Each CDR3 is given with its conserved first and last residue.

TRBJ2-4 TRBV13 17 CASSLGTSGRSVNIQYF
TRBJ2-3 TRBV10-3 12 CAISSEADTQYF
TRBJ2-7 TRBV6-5 15 CASSRTQGVRYEQYF
TRBJ2-5 TRBV3-1/TRBV3-2 14 CASSQRGAQETQYF
TRBJ2-7 TRBV5-1 15 CASSPRGRGQGEQYF
TRBJ2-7 TRBV5-4 14 CASSLIADSYEQYF
TRBJ1-1 TRBV5-1 15 CASSLGWSGNTEAFF
TRBJ2-2 TRBV2 13 CASNNGLAGELFF
TRBJ2-3 TRBV19 14 CASSQEGYTDTQYF
TRBJ1-5 TRBV7-9 13 CASSLVGGGPQHF
TRBJ1-2 TRBV10-1 15 CASQNPQDFNYGYTF
TRBJ2-5 TRBV30 15 CAWSHLAGKAETQYF
TRBJ2-7 TRBV20-1 11 CSAFGGYEQYF
TRBJ2-1 TRBV10-3 16 CAISERGQGWVNEQFF
TRBJ2-5 TRBV27 13 CASSVTGVKTQYF
TRBJ2-7 TRBV9 14 CASSVEGGGYEQYF
TRBJ2-2 TRBV3-1/TRBV3-2 15 CASSSRTGIAGELFF
TRBJ2-6 TRBV4-3 15 CASSQDLGGANVLTF
TRBJ1-4 TRBV28 15 CASSPDISRAEKLFF
TRBJ2-2 TRBV2 16 CASSWRWTGLTGELFF
TRBJ1-6 TRBV7-2 15 CASSLHGEANSPLHF
TRBJ2-5 TRBV18 14 CASSPETGQETQYF
TRBJ2-1 TRBV11-3 15 CASSPDKASYNEQFF
TRBJ1-3 TRBV28 15 CASSLFSGAGNTIYF
TRBJ1-4 TRBV18 14 CASSQGQGKEKLFF
TRBJ2-1 TRBV5-1 15 CASRFAGFSYNEQFF
TRBJ2-7 TRBV7-8 16 CASSLGQVAGVYEQYF
TRBJ2-1 TRBV18 15 CASSPTLAGGNEQFF
TRBJ1-1 TRBV3-1/TRBV3-2 15 CASSQRSGSYLEAFF
TRBJ2-2 TRBV2 16 CASRGGHTRVSGELFF
TRBJ2-7 TRBV19 13 CASTAGGTGEQYF
TRBJ2-7 TRBV7-9 13 CASSFFGAEEQYF
TRBJ2-5 TRBV3-1/TRBV3-2 16 CASSQPATGTQETQYF
TRBJ1-6 TRBV6-2/TRBV6-3 16 CASSYYIPGYNSPLHF
TRBJ2-2 TRBV10-2 16 CASSVGTGGRTGELFF
TRBJ2-5 TRBV24-1 20 CATSPGVASGGGTYQETQYF
TRBJ2-1 TRBV4-1 16 CASSQARGLGGNEQFF
TRBJ1-6 TRBV27 16 CASSLSRQNYNSPLHF
TRBJ1-5 TRBV5-1 14 CASSPGNSNQPQHF
TRBJ2-7 TRBV10-3 16 CATTRPDRGYTYEQYF
TRBJ1-2 TRBV7-9 13 CASSRDNNYGYTF
TRBJ2-2 TRBV5-1 16 CASSLRLAGNTGELFF
TRBJ2-6 TRBV10-3 12 CASDSGANVLTF
TRBJ2-7 TRBV5-1 16 CASSLGGGGSSYEQYF
TRBJ2-3 TRBV10-3 14 CAIRVSGGTDTQYF
TRBJ2-5 TRBV4-1 14 CASSHQTGGETQYF